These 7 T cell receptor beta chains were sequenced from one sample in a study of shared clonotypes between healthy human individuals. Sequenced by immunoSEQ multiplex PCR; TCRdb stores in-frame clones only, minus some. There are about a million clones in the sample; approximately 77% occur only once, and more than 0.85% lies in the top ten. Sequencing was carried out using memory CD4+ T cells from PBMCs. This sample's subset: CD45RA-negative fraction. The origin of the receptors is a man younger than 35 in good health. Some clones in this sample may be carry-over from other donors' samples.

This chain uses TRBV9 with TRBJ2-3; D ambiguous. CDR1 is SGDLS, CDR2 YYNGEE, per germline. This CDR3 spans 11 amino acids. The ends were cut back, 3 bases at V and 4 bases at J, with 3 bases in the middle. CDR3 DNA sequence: TGTGCCAGCAGCGCATCAGATACGCAGTATTTT. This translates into CASSASDTQYF.

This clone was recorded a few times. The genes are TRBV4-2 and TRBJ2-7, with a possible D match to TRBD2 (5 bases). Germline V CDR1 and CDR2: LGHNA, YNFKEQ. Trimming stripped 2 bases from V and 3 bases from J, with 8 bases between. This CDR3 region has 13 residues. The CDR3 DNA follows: TGTGCCAGCAGCCAATCTCGGGACTACGAGCAGTACTTC. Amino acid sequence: CASSQSRDYEQYF.

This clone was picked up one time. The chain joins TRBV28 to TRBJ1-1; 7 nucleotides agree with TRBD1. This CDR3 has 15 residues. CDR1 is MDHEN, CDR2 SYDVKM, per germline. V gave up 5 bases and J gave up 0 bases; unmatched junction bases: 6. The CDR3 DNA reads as TGTGCCAGCAGTCGGGGGGGGACAGTGAACACTGAAGCTTTCTTT. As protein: CASSRGGTVNTEAFF.

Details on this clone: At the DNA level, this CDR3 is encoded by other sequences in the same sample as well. This chain's CDR3 is CASSLLSGANVLTF. For the CDR3, the DNA is TGTGCCAGCAGCTTGTTGTCTGGGGCCAACGTCCTGACTTTC. This chain connects TRBV5-6 to TRBJ2-6; D gene ambiguous. Germline assignment: CDR1 SGHDT and CDR2 YYEEEE. Trimming cost V 1 base and J 1 base, with 3 bases left between them. There are 14 residues in the CDR3.

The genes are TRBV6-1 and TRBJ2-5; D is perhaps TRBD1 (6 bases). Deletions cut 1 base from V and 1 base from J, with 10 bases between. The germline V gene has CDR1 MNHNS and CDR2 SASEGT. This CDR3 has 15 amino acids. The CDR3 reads CASSEGGTRQETQYF. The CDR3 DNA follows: TGTGCCAGCAGTGAAGGGGGGACACGCCAAGAGACCCAGTACTTC.

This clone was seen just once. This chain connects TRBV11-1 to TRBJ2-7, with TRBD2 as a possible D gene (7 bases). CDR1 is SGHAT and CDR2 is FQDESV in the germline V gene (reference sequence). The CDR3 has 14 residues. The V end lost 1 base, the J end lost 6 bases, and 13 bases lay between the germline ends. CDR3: CASSLGRGPSEQYF. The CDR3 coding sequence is TGTGCCAGCAGCTTAGGGCGGGGGCCCTCCGAGCAGTACTTC.

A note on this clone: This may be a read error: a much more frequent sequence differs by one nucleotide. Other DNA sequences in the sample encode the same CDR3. This CDR3 reads CASQPTGRGDYTGELFF. As DNA, the CDR3 is TGTGCCAGCCAACCAACCGGGAGAGGGGATTACACCGGGGAGCTGTTTTTC. The chain is built from TRBV4-2 and TRBJ2-2, with a possible D match to TRBD2 (6 bases). CDR3 length: 17 amino acids. Germline CDR1 is LGHNA and CDR2 is YNFKEQ.